These 21 T cell receptor beta chains were all obtained from the same sample, sequenced in a study of blood T cell repertoires in COVID-19 (dated by TCRdb to 2018 to 2021). The library was built by means of the immunoSEQ multiplex PCR assay. TCRdb carries this immuneACCESS record with in-frame sequences only. Its versions omit some clonotypes, under half of them owing to an unresolved V gene in the studies checked, with the rest unexplained. This sample gives roughly 370,000 clones in total; approximately 87% of them show up just once. 10% of the sample is taken by the ten largest. The sample was PBMCs or T cells enriched from blood (not recorded which). The source is a woman in her forties or fifties who had recovered from COVID-19.

This clone was observed once. The CDR3 region has the DNA TGTGCCAGCAGTAGCTCGACCCGGGGACAACGGCCCCAGCATTTT. It is translated as CASSSSTRGQRPQHF. This chain uses TRBV27 with TRBJ1-5, with D perhaps TRBD1 (6 bases). CDR3 size: 15 residues. With 5 bases removed from V and 9 bases from J, the gap between germline ends came to 20 bases. The V gene's germline CDR1 is MNHEY and CDR2 SMNVEV (reference sequence).

The rearrangement links TRBV6-2 or TRBV6-3 to TRBJ2-7, with 14 bases matching TRBD2. Losses at the gene ends were 6 bases for V and 0 bases for J; bases not matched to a gene: 4. Germline loops: CDR1 MNHEY, CDR2 SVGEGT. This CDR3 comprises 16 residues. As DNA, the CDR3 is TGTGCCAGCAGCGGGACTAGCGGGGGTGTCTCCTACGAGCAGTACTTC. This encodes CASSGTSGGVSYEQYF.

This clone was observed a single time. The chain has TRBV6-5 and TRBJ1-6; 9 bases map to TRBD1. Looked up from germline, CDR1 is MNHEY and CDR2 is SVGAGI. V dropped 5 bases and J dropped 9; count of bases not matched to a gene: 2. The CDR3 runs to 13 residues. CDR3 in amino acids: CASSTGQGSPLHF. The CDR3 coding sequence is TGTGCCAGCAGTACGGGACAGGGTTCACCCCTCCACTTT.

The chain has TRBV5-1 and TRBJ2-5, with unresolved D. The CDR3 is 14 amino acids. From germline, CDR1 is SGHRS and CDR2 YFSETQ. Trimming pared 5 bases from V and 3 bases from J, leaving 14 bases between. The chain's CDR3 is CASRAVPHEETQYF. The CDR3, as DNA: TGCGCCAGCAGGGCAGTACCACATGAAGAGACCCAGTACTTC.

This chain uses TRBV27 with TRBJ1-6; TRBD1 agrees at 7 bases. The junction had 9 bases not matched to a gene; V was cut back by 6 bases and J by 4 bases. Germline CDR1 is MNHEY and CDR2 is SMNVEV (reference sequence). CDR3 size: 16 residues. The CDR3 spells CASSPAGTDYNSPLHF. The CDR3 bases are TGTGCCAGCAGCCCCGCCGGGACAGATTATAATTCACCCCTCCACTTT.

This rearrangement joins TRBV7-9 to TRBJ1-5, with D possibly TRBD1 on 5 matching bases. CDR1 and CDR2 (germline): SEHNR, FQNEAQ (reference sequence). The CDR3 runs 14 residues. V was clipped by 4 bases and J by 0 bases, with 7 bases between them. The CDR3 DNA is TGTGCCAGCAGCTCCAGGGATAGCAATCAGCCCCAGCATTTT. As protein: CASSSRDSNQPQHF.

The chain carries TRBV19 and TRBJ1-2; D might be TRBD1 (5 bases). The V end was cut by 0 bases, the J end by 4 bases, with 21 bases between. Germline CDR1 LNHDA, CDR2 SQIVND (reference sequence). This CDR3 is built from 18 residues. CDR3 sequence: CASSIDPSFGAGSYGYTF. The CDR3, as DNA: TGTGCCAGTAGTATAGATCCCTCCTTTGGGGCAGGAAGCTATGGCTACACCTTC.

This clone was seen only once. CDR3 protein: CASSLVRGPEAFF. CDR3 in DNA: TGTGCCAGCAGCTTAGTCAGGGGGCCTGAAGCTTTCTTT. The chain has TRBV11-2 and TRBJ1-1, with 8 positions matching TRBD1. The CDR3 is 13 residues long. The germline CDR1 and CDR2 sequences are SGHAT and FQNNGV. The V gene end was trimmed by 1 base and the J gene end by 6 bases; junction bases not matched to a gene: 1.

This clone was seen a single time. The V call is TRBV7-8, the J call TRBJ1-1, with D tentatively TRBD1 (6 bases). The CDR3 is 14 residues long. Germline values: CDR1 SGHVS, CDR2 FQNEAQ. Trimming removed 5 bases at V and 4 bases at J, with 14 bases between. The CDR3 sequence is CASSPRRGGTEAFF. The DNA for the CDR3 is TGTGCCAGCAGCCCTCGAAGGGGGGGCACTGAAGCTTTCTTT.

For this clone: A read error may produce the germline difference seen at one junction end. V gene TRBV7-7 combines with J gene TRBJ2-2; D gene ambiguous. The germline gives CDR1 SSHAT, CDR2 FNYEAQ (reference sequence). CDR3 length equals 15 residues. The CDR3 DNA reads TGTGCTAGCAGCTCGGAGCCCGCGGTCACCGGGGAGCTGTTTTTT. Translation gives CASSSEPAVTGELFF.

This chain connects TRBV7-9 to TRBJ2-7, with 8 bases identical to TRBD2. CDR3 size: 13 residues. Germline assignment: CDR1 SEHNR and CDR2 FQNEAQ (reference sequence). J was trimmed by 5 bases and V by 7 bases; bases with no gene match: 7. The DNA of the CDR3 is TGTGCCAGCAAGTTTCAAGCGGGGGACGAGCAGTACTTC. This sequence encodes CASKFQAGDEQYF.

The V call is TRBV5-1, the J call TRBJ2-1; 11 bases agree with TRBD2. The CDR3 totals 16 residues. Trimming removed 1 base from V and 3 bases from J; junction bases left unmatched: 3. Germline V gene sequence: CDR1 SGHRS, CDR2 YFSETQ. CDR3 nucleotides: TGCGCCAGCAGCTTGACTAGCGGGGGTTACTACAATGAGCAGTTCTTC. Protein product: CASSLTSGGYYNEQFF.

V is TRBV7-2 and J is TRBJ2-3; 8 bases line up with TRBD2. The junction had 11 bases not matched to a gene; V was cut back by 5 bases and J by 7 bases. Germline values: CDR1 SGHTA, CDR2 FQGNSA. There are 15 residues in the CDR3. The CDR3 is CASSPQGLEVNTQYF. The CDR3 DNA sequence: TGTGCCAGCAGCCCTCAGGGACTAGAGGTTAATACGCAGTATTTT.

The chain has TRBV19 and TRBJ1-5; D is unresolved. This CDR3 contains 15 residues. Germline V gene lookup returns CDR1 LNHDA and CDR2 SQIVND (reference sequence). V dropped 7 bases and J dropped 3 bases, with 16 bases sitting between them. CDR3 sequence: CASNPEAGFNQPQHF. CDR3 nucleotides: TGTGCCAGTAATCCGGAAGCAGGCTTCAATCAGCCCCAGCATTTT. Based on the CDR3 plus reference TRBV19 and TRBJ1-5, the full variable domain is DGGITQSPKYLFRKEGQNVTLSCEQNLNHDAMYWYRQDPGQGLRLIYYSQIVNDFQKGDIAEGYSVSREKKESFPLTVTSAQKNPTAFYLCASNPEAGFNQPQHFGDGTRLSIL.

CDR3 loop: CASSLTSGTDTQYF. Written as DNA, the CDR3 is TGTGCCAGCAGTTTGACTAGCGGCACAGATACGCAGTATTTT. The chain has TRBV28 and TRBJ2-3; 8 nucleotides line up with TRBD2. CDR1 and CDR2 (germline): MDHEN, SYDVKM. This CDR3 comprises 14 residues. The junction had 0 bases not matched to a gene; V was cut back by 3 bases and J by 1 base.

The V call is TRBV28, the J call TRBJ1-5, with TRBD1 identical over 7 bases. The ends lost 3 bases at V and 2 bases at J; junction bases unmatched: 10. Germline V gene data show CDR1 as MDHEN and CDR2 as SYDVKM. The CDR3 has 17 residues. This CDR3 reads CASSFQGGKSRNQPQHF. CDR3 DNA sequence: TGTGCCAGCAGTTTTCAGGGGGGAAAGAGTCGCAATCAGCCCCAGCATTTT.

The J gene is TRBJ2-3, the V gene TRBV9; D possibly corresponds to TRBD1 (5 bases). The CDR3 is made up of 16 amino acids. Germline V lookup: CDR1 SGDLS, CDR2 YYNGEE. Deletions cut 1 base from V and 1 base from J, with 13 bases between. The CDR3 DNA reads as TGTGCCAGCAGCGTAAGGGGCGACGCTGGCACAGATACGCAGTATTTT. Translated: CASSVRGDAGTDTQYF. The variable domain in full, completed from reference TRBV9 and TRBJ2-3, reads DSGVTQTPKHLITATGQRVTLRCSPRSGDLSVYWYQQSLDQGLQFLIQYYNGEERAKGNILERFSAQQFPDLHSELNLSSLELGDSALYFCASSVRGDAGTDTQYFGPGTRLTVL.

The genes are TRBV30 and TRBJ2-3; D is possibly TRBD2 (6 bases). The V and J ends lost 2 bases and 6 bases respectively, with 21 bases between them. This CDR3 is built from 16 residues. Germline V gives CDR1 GTSNPN, CDR2 SVGIG (reference sequence). This CDR3 reads CAWSIGGLRTSDTQYF. The CDR3 nucleotides are TGTGCCTGGAGTATCGGGGGTCTGAGGACCTCGGATACGCAGTATTTT.

J is TRBJ2-1 and V is TRBV9; maybe TRBD2 (5 bases). This CDR3 comprises 20 residues. V was trimmed by 3 bases and J by 2 bases, leaving 27 bases between them. Germline assignment: CDR1 SGDLS and CDR2 YYNGEE. CDR3 in DNA: TGTGCCAGCAGCGCATTCCAGGACTCCAAGTTTGGGTGGGCCTACAATGAGCAGTTCTTC. This codes for CASSAFQDSKFGWAYNEQFF.

Here the CDR3 DNA reads TGTGCCAGCAGTTATGGGGGGAACGGGGCCAACGTCCTGACTTTC. Translating it yields CASSYGGNGANVLTF. J is TRBJ2-6 and V is TRBV6-2 or TRBV6-3; tentative D call: TRBD2 (6 bases). Per germline, CDR1 MNHEY and CDR2 SVGEGT. The CDR3 is 15 amino acids. Trimming stripped 3 bases from V and 4 bases from J, with 10 bases between.

CDR3 in amino acids: CASSHVAGGPYEQFF. As DNA, the CDR3 is TGTGCCAGCAGCCATGTAGCGGGGGGGCCCTATGAGCAGTTCTTC. The chain uses TRBV3-1 (or the pseudogene TRBV3-2) and TRBJ2-1; 11 bases match TRBD2. CDR1 LGHDT and CDR2 YNNKEL come from the germline V gene (reference sequence). The CDR3 has 15 residues. Losses at the gene ends were 3 bases for V and 8 bases for J; bases not matched to a gene: 6.